The 26 T cell receptor beta chains in this list originate from one sample, sequenced in a study of cytomegalovirus exposure and HLA in healthy donors. With 60 Vbeta and 13 Jbeta primers, the PCR was carried out. Sequenced by immunoSEQ multiplex PCR; TCRdb stores in-frame clones only, minus some. The table has fewer than 250,000 clones, roughly 81% seen once. Sequencing was carried out using PBMCs. The origin of the receptors is a woman under 40 in good health and CMV-seropositive.

The V gene is TRBV7-6, the J gene TRBJ2-3; possibly TRBD1 for D (5 bases). Germline loops: CDR1 SGHVS, CDR2 FNYEAQ. The V end was cut by 5 bases, the J end by 5 bases, with 8 bases between. The CDR3 has 12 amino acids. The CDR3, as DNA: TGTGCCAGCAGCCCCGACAGAGATACGCAGTATTTT. Translation: CASSPDRDTQYF.

This rearrangement joins TRBV6-5 to TRBJ2-6; D not resolved. The CDR3 is made up of 14 amino acids. Germline values: CDR1 MNHEY, CDR2 SVGAGI. The V end was cut by 6 bases, the J end by 1 base, with 7 bases between. The CDR3 is CASSPGSGANVLTF. The CDR3 nucleotides are TGTGCCAGCAGCCCCGGGTCTGGGGCCAACGTCCTGACTTTC.

This clone was seen a few times. CDR3 nucleotide sequence: TGTGCCAGCAGCTTTTCGGGACAGGTATTAAATACGCAGTATTTT. Its translation is CASSFSGQVLNTQYF. The gene calls are TRBV7-9 and TRBJ2-3, with 8 bases aligning to TRBD1. The trim removed 3 bases at V and 7 bases at J, leaving 9 bases unmatched. This CDR3 is 15 amino acids long. Per germline, CDR1 SEHNR and CDR2 FQNEAQ (reference sequence).

The V gene is TRBV5-1, the J gene TRBJ2-3, with TRBD2 matching over 8 bases. Germline V gene sequence: CDR1 SGHRS, CDR2 YFSETQ. With V trimmed by 4 bases and J by 4 bases, 11 bases remained unmatched. The CDR3 sequence is 16 residues long. The CDR3 is CASSAGTSLVSDTQYF. CDR3 coding DNA: TGCGCCAGCAGCGCGGGGACTAGTTTAGTGTCAGATACGCAGTATTTT.

This sequence joins TRBV7-9 and TRBJ2-7; perhaps TRBD1 as D (5 bases). V dropped 0 bases and J dropped 7 bases, with 13 bases sitting between them. Per the germline V gene, CDR1 is SEHNR and CDR2 is FQNEAQ (reference sequence). This CDR3 region has 14 residues. In DNA form, the CDR3 reads TGTGCCAGCAGCTTAGCAGGGGCGGTGGGGGAGCAGTACTTC. Protein sequence: CASSLAGAVGEQYF.

The chain carries TRBV7-3 and TRBJ2-3, with a possible D match to TRBD1 (6 bases). The CDR3 runs to 15 residues. The V end lost 3 bases, the J end lost 6 bases, and 16 bases lay between the germline ends. Germline assignment: CDR1 SGHTA and CDR2 FQGTGA. CDR3 amino acids: CASSFNGRGGDTQYF. The CDR3, as DNA: TGTGCCAGCAGCTTCAACGGGCGAGGGGGTGATACGCAGTATTTT.

The chain employs TRBV28 and TRBJ1-1, with a weak D call TRBD1 (5 bases). With 7 bases removed from V and 10 bases from J, the gap between germline ends came to 19 bases. Germline lookup yields CDR1 MDHEN and CDR2 SYDVKM. This CDR3 has 13 residues. CDR3 in DNA: TGTGCCAGCACCCAGGGAGGGCGCCGAGGAGCTTTCTTT. As protein: CASTQGGRRGAFF.

This clone was detected once. The chain couples TRBV15 to TRBJ2-5; D is undetermined. This CDR3 comprises 13 residues. CDR1 and CDR2 (germline): LNHNV, YYDKDF (reference sequence). Deletions cut 0 bases from V and 7 bases from J, with 9 bases between. In DNA form, the CDR3 reads TGTGCCACCAGCAGAGATCAGCGAGGGACCCAGTACTTC. This sequence encodes CATSRDQRGTQYF.

CDR3: CASSDSWGPYNEQFF. CDR3 DNA sequence: TGTGCCAGCAGTGACTCTTGGGGCCCCTACAATGAGCAGTTCTTC. This chain joins TRBV6-4 and TRBJ2-1; D is perhaps TRBD1 (5 bases). The CDR3 extends over 15 amino acids. Germline-derived CDR1 and CDR2 are MRHNA and SNTAGT. V was trimmed by 0 bases and J by 2 bases, leaving 8 bases between them.

The chain employs TRBV27 and TRBJ1-1, with 12 bases matching TRBD1. Germline CDR1 and CDR2: MNHEY and SMNVEV (reference sequence). Germline trimming cut 3 bases from V and 6 bases from J; bases unmatched to any gene: 2. The CDR3 covers 14 residues. The CDR3 nucleotides are TGTGCCAGCAGTTTCCGGGACAGGGGGCCTGAAGCTTTCTTT. Protein product: CASSFRDRGPEAFF.

This clone occurred a few times. The V gene is TRBV4-1, the J gene TRBJ2-5; 13 bases fit TRBD2. Germline V lookup: CDR1 MGHRA, CDR2 YSYEKL. The CDR3 extends over 16 amino acids. With V trimmed by 1 base and J by 2 bases, 1 base remained unmatched. The CDR3 region has the DNA TGCGCCAGCAGCCAAGGACTAGCGGGAGGACAAGAGACCCAGTACTTC. Encoded protein: CASSQGLAGGQETQYF.

The sample holds a few counts of this clone. V is TRBV4-3 and J is TRBJ1-4; D unresolved. The CDR3 spans 16 residues. Germline values: CDR1 LGHNA, CDR2 YSLEER. Trimming took 4 bases from V and 2 from J, leaving 14 bases between them. The CDR3 is CASSRKGGVTNEKLFF. The CDR3 coding sequence is TGCGCCAGCAGCCGAAAGGGAGGAGTCACTAATGAAAAACTGTTTTTT.

A few counts support this clone. The V and J genes are TRBV28 and TRBJ2-7; possible D gene TRBD2, 5 bases. Germline V gene lookup returns CDR1 MDHEN and CDR2 SYDVKM. With 7 bases removed from V and 5 bases from J, the gap between germline ends came to 21 bases. CDR3 length: 15 amino acids. This CDR3 is CASINPHGETDEQYF. DNA for the CDR3: TGTGCCAGCATCAATCCCCACGGGGAGACCGACGAGCAGTACTTC.

This clone has ten or more counts. V usage is TRBV2 and J usage is TRBJ1-1, with D possibly being TRBD1 (6 bases). With 7 bases removed from V and 0 bases from J, the gap between germline ends came to 12 bases. CDR1 and CDR2 (germline): SNHLY, FYNNEI. This CDR3 contains 14 residues. The CDR3 reads CASNPRDMNTEAFF. CDR3 bases: TGTGCCAGCAACCCTAGGGACATGAACACTGAAGCTTTCTTT. Based on the CDR3 plus reference TRBV2 and TRBJ1-1, the full variable domain is EPEVTQTPSHQVTQMGQEVILRCVPISNHLYFYWYRQILGQKVEFLVSFYNNEISEKSEIFDDQFSVERPDGSNFTLKIRSTKLEDSAMYFCASNPRDMNTEAFFGQGTRLTVV.

The chain employs TRBV2 and TRBJ2-7; TRBD2 matches 11 bases. Germline loops: CDR1 SNHLY, CDR2 FYNNEI. After removal of 5 bases from V and 3 bases from J, the junction contained 6 bases not matched to a gene. The CDR3 sequence is 15 residues long. CDR3 protein: CASSKTSGISYEQYF. The CDR3, as DNA: TGTGCCAGCAGTAAGACTAGCGGGATTAGCTACGAGCAGTACTTC.

This chain connects TRBV28 to TRBJ2-3; TRBD2 agrees at 9 bases. Trimming removed 3 bases from V and 4 bases from J; junction bases left unmatched: 5. Germline V lookup: CDR1 MDHEN, CDR2 SYDVKM. There are 15 residues in the CDR3. Here the CDR3 reads CASSFGASGADTQYF. The CDR3, as DNA: TGTGCCAGCAGTTTTGGGGCTAGCGGGGCAGATACGCAGTATTTT.

The chain links TRBV18 to TRBJ2-7; 7 bases map to TRBD1. The V gene's germline CDR1 is KGHSH and CDR2 LQKENI. The CDR3 covers 15 residues. V gave up 4 bases and J gave up 5 bases; unmatched junction bases: 11. The CDR3 DNA follows: TGTGCCAGCTCACTACAGGGGTTCTCATACAACGAGCAGTACTTC. Its translation: CASSLQGFSYNEQYF.

The V call is TRBV28, the J call TRBJ2-5, with D possibly matching TRBD1 (6 bases). Germline-derived CDR1 and CDR2 are MDHEN and SYDVKM. CDR3 length equals 15 residues. Trimming shortened V by 5 bases and J by 5 bases, and 18 bases separated the two germline ends. In DNA form, the CDR3 reads TGTGCCAGCAGTCCTCAGGGGACGAGCGATGAGACCCAGTACTTC. It encodes CASSPQGTSDETQYF.

The chain joins TRBV10-1 to TRBJ2-2, with D tentatively TRBD2 (5 bases). Trimming removed 1 base from V and 6 bases from J, with 15 bases in between. Germline V gives CDR1 WNHNN, CDR2 SYGVQD (reference sequence). The CDR3 spans 16 residues. CDR3 bases: TGCGCCAGCAGTGAGTTCCGGGGAAGCAAGGCCGGGGAGCTGTTTTTT. Protein sequence: CASSEFRGSKAGELFF.

V gene TRBV29-1 combines with J gene TRBJ2-5, with 7 positions matching TRBD1. This CDR3 is 13 amino acids long. Germline assignment: CDR1 SQVTM and CDR2 ANQGSEA. The ends lost 6 bases at V and 10 bases at J; junction bases unmatched: 14. The CDR3 nucleotides read TGCAGCGTATCGACAGGGCCAGGAGTTGTCCAGTACTTC. Translation: CSVSTGPGVVQYF.

CDR3: CASSLLSGLYNEQFF. CDR3 coding DNA: TGTGCCAGCAGCTTGTTGAGCGGTCTCTACAATGAGCAGTTCTTC. The J gene is TRBJ2-1, the V gene TRBV5-5; maybe TRBD2 (5 bases). The CDR3 runs 15 residues. Trimming pared 1 base from V and 3 bases from J, leaving 11 bases between. Germline V gene sequence: CDR1 SGHKS, CDR2 YYEKEE (reference sequence).

The chain carries TRBV19 and TRBJ2-1; 8 bases map to TRBD1. The J segment lost 4 bases and the V segment lost 5 bases, leaving 7 bases of the junction unmatched. CDR1 is LNHDA, CDR2 SQIVND, per germline (reference sequence). The CDR3 extends over 15 amino acids. The CDR3: CASSATGGWYNEQFF. The DNA of the CDR3 is TGTGCCAGTAGTGCAACAGGGGGATGGTACAATGAGCAGTTCTTC.

The chain recombines TRBV19 with TRBJ1-4; 8 positions agree with TRBD1. The CDR3 is made up of 16 amino acids. Germline V gives CDR1 LNHDA, CDR2 SQIVND (reference sequence). Trimming at V came to 4 bases and at J to 7 bases, leaving 11 bases not matched to a gene. The CDR3 here is CASSTRAGGRGEKLFF. The DNA for the CDR3 is TGTGCCAGTAGTACCAGAGCAGGGGGCAGAGGTGAAAAACTGTTTTTT.

The chain employs TRBV7-2 and TRBJ1-1; no clear D. This CDR3 has 13 residues. Trimming took 4 bases from V and 1 from J, leaving 7 bases between them. Germline CDR1 reads SGHTA; CDR2 reads FQGNSA. The CDR3 coding sequence is TGTGCCAGCAGCTCCCGACAGAACACTGAAGCTTTCTTT. This gives the protein CASSSRQNTEAFF. Based on the CDR3 plus reference TRBV7-2 and TRBJ1-1, the full variable domain is GAGVSQSPSNKVTEKGKDVELRCDPISGHTALYWYRQSLGQGLEFLIYFQGNSAPDKSGLPSDRFSAERTGGSVSTLTIQRTQQEDSAVYLCASSSRQNTEAFFGQGTRLTVV.

This chain connects TRBV5-1 to TRBJ1-4; D may be TRBD1 (6 bases). V gave up 4 bases and J gave up 0 bases, with 13 bases separating them. The CDR3 is 16 residues long. CDR1 is SGHRS and CDR2 is YFSETQ in the germline V gene. The CDR3 sequence: CASSPEGHPTNEKLFF. CDR3 nucleotide sequence: TGCGCCAGCAGCCCCGAGGGACACCCAACTAATGAAAAACTGTTTTTT.

The J gene is TRBJ2-7, the V gene TRBV9, with 8 bases identical to TRBD1. The length of the CDR3 is 14 residues. V lost 4 bases to trimming and J lost 3 bases; unmatched junction nucleotides: 6. Germline V lookup: CDR1 SGDLS, CDR2 YYNGEE. Written as DNA, the CDR3 is TGTGCCAGCAGCTCCGGGACAGGCCTCTACGAGCAGTACTTC. Amino acid sequence: CASSSGTGLYEQYF.